A single sample is the source of the 27 T cell receptor beta chains below, sequenced in a study of CD8+ T cells in alopecia areata. The treatment here: oral pan-JAK inhibitor, 5-10 mg twice daily. cDNA reverse transcribed from extracted RNA served as the sequencing template. Method: immunoSEQ multiplex PCR; TCRdb's copy keeps in-frame clones and lacks some. The repertoire holds 150,000 to 200,000 clones, with around three fifths as singletons. The sample here was CD4+ T cells sorted from blood, taken at week 24, from a patient treated with tofacitinib. The receptors were sampled from a human donor with alopecia areata.

The chain has TRBV29-1 and TRBJ2-7, with D perhaps TRBD1 or TRBD2 (6 bases each). Germline CDR1 and CDR2: SQVTM and ANQGSEA. The V end lost 7 bases, the J end lost 2 bases, and 12 bases lay between the germline ends. CDR3 size: 12 residues. This chain's CDR3 is CSAGDTTYEQYF. As DNA, the CDR3 is TGCAGCGCGGGGGACACCACCTACGAGCAGTACTTC.

The chain couples TRBV27 to TRBJ2-1, with D maybe TRBD2 (6 bases). Germline V gene lookup returns CDR1 MNHEY and CDR2 SMNVEV (reference sequence). The CDR3 sequence is 16 residues long. The V end lost 4 bases, the J end lost 8 bases, and 21 bases lay between the germline ends. The CDR3 protein is CASSSTIRLVGDEQFF. The CDR3 region has the DNA TGTGCCAGCAGTTCCACTATTAGACTAGTTGGGGATGAGCAGTTCTTC.

This chain links TRBV5-6 with TRBJ2-4; 7 positions match TRBD1. V lost 6 bases, J lost 9 bases, and 12 bases stayed unmatched. Germline CDR1 reads SGHDT; CDR2 reads YYEEEE. The CDR3 totals 14 residues. CDR3 bases: TGTGCCAGCATCGACAGGGCCAACGGGGTCATTCAGTACTTC. Its translation is CASIDRANGVIQYF.

Only a few counts were recorded for this clone. The chain uses TRBV6-5 and TRBJ2-3; weak D call: TRBD2 (6 bases). CDR3 length: 13 residues. Deletions cut 6 bases from V and 6 bases from J, with 13 bases between. Germline loops: CDR1 MNHEY, CDR2 SVGAGI. CDR3 protein: CASRTGVWDTQYF. CDR3 sequence (DNA): TGTGCCAGCAGGACGGGGGTGTGGGATACGCAGTATTTT.

This clone was picked up a small number of times. J is TRBJ2-2 and V is TRBV9; D is uncertain. Germline-derived CDR1 and CDR2 are SGDLS and YYNGEE. The V end lost 4 bases, the J end lost 0 bases, and 19 bases lay between the germline ends. The CDR3 is 18 residues long. DNA for the CDR3: TGTGCCAGCAGCAATACCCCGGATACAACCACGAACACCGGGGAGCTGTTTTTT. Amino acids: CASSNTPDTTTNTGELFF.

The chain has TRBV9 and TRBJ2-1; D possibly corresponds to TRBD1 (5 bases). This CDR3 spans 15 amino acids. Germline values: CDR1 SGDLS, CDR2 YYNGEE. V was shortened by 0 bases and J by 10 bases, with 17 bases between the two germline ends. CDR3 sequence reads: CASSVADRGRGEQFF. As DNA, the CDR3 is TGTGCCAGCAGCGTAGCTGATAGGGGAAGGGGCGAGCAGTTCTTC.

This clone has a handful of counts. The CDR3 region has the DNA TGCAGCGTTGAAGGAAGGGGGCGCGAGGAGACCCAGTACTTC. It codes for CSVEGRGREETQYF. The chain joins TRBV29-1 to TRBJ2-5; 7 bases are shared with TRBD1. V dropped 1 base and J dropped 5; count of bases not matched to a gene: 7. The CDR3 is made up of 14 amino acids. Germline lookup yields CDR1 SQVTM and CDR2 ANQGSEA.

This clone was picked up one time. This chain uses TRBV30 with TRBJ2-1; 10 bases align to TRBD2. Germline CDR1 reads GTSNPN; CDR2 reads SVGIG (reference sequence). The V and J ends lost 1 base and 4 bases, in that order; junction bases with no gene match: 10. The CDR3 is made up of 17 amino acids. The CDR3, as DNA: TGTGCCTGGAGTGCCCTCTCACTAGCGGGACTATACAATGAGCAGTTCTTC. Amino acids: CAWSALSLAGLYNEQFF.

The chain joins TRBV6-5 to TRBJ1-2, with D tentatively TRBD1 (5 bases). The ends were cut back, 5 bases at V and 3 bases at J, with 13 bases in the middle. Germline assignment: CDR1 MNHEY and CDR2 SVGAGI. The CDR3 sequence is 14 residues long. DNA of the CDR3: TGTGCCAGCAGTCTAGGTGGGACCGACTATGGCTACACCTTC. It specifies CASSLGGTDYGYTF.

The gene calls are TRBV2 and TRBJ2-5, with D unresolved. Per germline, CDR1 SNHLY and CDR2 FYNNEI. Trimming removed 6 bases from V and 3 bases from J, with 5 bases in between. The CDR3 runs to 11 residues. Here the CDR3 reads CASSEKETQYF. The CDR3 DNA is TGTGCCAGCAGCGAGAAAGAGACCCAGTACTTC.

This clone was counted between two and nine times. The rearrangement uses TRBV4-3 and TRBJ2-1, with 10 bases matching TRBD2. Germline trimming cut 2 bases from V and 2 bases from J; bases unmatched to any gene: 0. Germline assignment: CDR1 LGHNA and CDR2 YSLEER. This CDR3 is built from 15 residues. CDR3 in DNA: TGCGCCAGCAGCCAACTAGCGGGGGCCTACAATGAGCAGTTCTTC. Its translation is CASSQLAGAYNEQFF.

This chain uses TRBV7-9 with TRBJ2-6; no reliable D call. Germline assignment: CDR1 SEHNR and CDR2 FQNEAQ (reference sequence). V was clipped by 7 bases and J by 1 base, with 20 bases between them. The CDR3 has 18 amino acids. The CDR3 DNA is TGTGCCAGCAACCTCCCAAGGGCGGATGATTCTGGGGCCAACGTCCTGACTTTC. Protein product: CASNLPRADDSGANVLTF.

The CDR3 nucleotides read TGTGCCAGTGGGACAGTCTATGGCTACACCTTC. Translated, it gives CASGTVYGYTF. This rearrangement joins TRBV6-1 to TRBJ1-2; TRBD1 matches 7 bases. J was trimmed by 4 bases and V by 9 bases; bases with no gene match: 2. The CDR3 loop spans 11 amino acids. Germline-derived CDR1 and CDR2 are MNHNS and SASEGT.

This chain uses TRBV7-2 with TRBJ1-5; D might be TRBD1 (5 bases). Germline values: CDR1 SGHTA, CDR2 FQGNSA. V was pared by 1 base and J by 5 bases, with 9 bases between. This CDR3 spans 14 amino acids. CDR3 DNA sequence: TGTGCCAGCAGCTTAGGAAGGGGCGATCAGCCCCAGCATTTT. The encoded protein is CASSLGRGDQPQHF.

The CDR3: CAWTVGAAFF. CDR3 coding DNA: TGTGCCTGGACTGTGGGCGCAGCTTTCTTT. V usage is TRBV30 and J usage is TRBJ1-1, with D unresolved. Germline lookup yields CDR1 GTSNPN and CDR2 SVGIG (reference sequence). Deletions cut 4 bases from V and 10 bases from J, with 10 bases between. CDR3 length equals 10 residues.

The genes are TRBV5-6 and TRBJ2-1; no definite D call. The V end was cut by 5 bases, the J end by 3 bases, with 9 bases between. Germline loops: CDR1 SGHDT, CDR2 YYEEEE. The CDR3 is 13 residues long. Here the CDR3 DNA reads TGTGCCAGCAGTGCCCTGGGCTACAATGAGCAGTTCTTC. Translating it yields CASSALGYNEQFF.

A single count supports this clone. The chain carries TRBV5-6 and TRBJ2-2; D unresolved. The CDR3 has 14 residues. The V end was cut by 4 bases, the J end by 6 bases, with 13 bases between. In germline, CDR1 is SGHDT, CDR2 YYEEEE. The CDR3 region is CASSKGRASGELFF. The CDR3 nucleotides read TGTGCCAGCAGCAAAGGACGGGCTTCCGGGGAGCTGTTTTTT.

The V gene is TRBV30, the J gene TRBJ2-5; D remains unclear. V shed 2 bases and J shed 5 bases, with 12 bases lying between them. In germline, CDR1 is GTSNPN, CDR2 SVGIG (reference sequence). This CDR3 comprises 13 residues. This chain's CDR3 is CAWSIGLRETQYF. The CDR3 DNA sequence: TGTGCCTGGAGTATCGGGCTCAGGGAGACCCAGTACTTC.

CDR3 sequence reads: CATSPPGRSEGYTF. DNA of the CDR3: TGTGCCACCAGCCCCCCGGGGAGGTCGGAAGGCTACACCTTC. The gene calls are TRBV15 and TRBJ1-2; D ambiguous. The V end lost 5 bases, the J end lost 8 bases, and 18 bases lay between the germline ends. CDR3 size: 14 residues. In germline, CDR1 is LNHNV, CDR2 YYDKDF (reference sequence).

The chain uses TRBV19 and TRBJ2-1; TRBD2 aligns across 11 bases. Germline trimming cut 7 bases from V and 8 bases from J; bases unmatched to any gene: 16. The CDR3 extends over 17 amino acids. The germline CDR1 and CDR2 sequences are LNHDA and SQIVND (reference sequence). The CDR3 reads CASKGLAGGSLRYEQFF. The DNA for the CDR3 is TGTGCCAGTAAGGGGCTAGCGGGGGGTTCCTTAAGGTATGAGCAGTTCTTC.

A word on this clone: The same CDR3 is also encoded by other DNA sequences in this sample. The chain recombines TRBV29-1 with TRBJ2-7; D is possibly TRBD1 (7 bases). CDR3 length: 11 amino acids. CDR1 SQVTM and CDR2 ANQGSEA come from the germline V gene. The V end lost 8 bases, the J end lost 6 bases, and 14 bases lay between the germline ends. In nucleotides, the CDR3 is TGCAGCACTCGACAGGGAGGCGAGCAGTACTTC. It encodes CSTRQGGEQYF.

A remark on this clone: The sample has other DNA sequences that encode this CDR3 too. The rearrangement joins TRBV5-6 to TRBJ1-4; D gene uncertain. The length of the CDR3 is 13 residues. Germline assignment: CDR1 SGHDT and CDR2 YYEEEE. The V end lost 5 bases, the J end lost 5 bases, and 10 bases lay between the germline ends. For the CDR3, the DNA is TGTGCCAGCAGAGGCCAGTTAAATGAAAAACTGTTTTTT. Encoded protein: CASRGQLNEKLFF. Drawing the rest from reference TRBV5-6 and TRBJ1-4, the complete variable domain is DAGVTQSPTHLIKTRGQQVTLRCSPKSGHDTVSWYQQALGQGPQFIFQYYEEEERQRGNFPDRFSGHQFPNYSSELNVNALLLGDSALYLCASRGQLNEKLFFGSGTQLSVL.

This clone turned up a few times. The rearrangement uses TRBV4-3 and TRBJ2-3, with D possibly being TRBD1 (6 bases). The CDR3 runs to 14 residues. Germline V CDR1 and CDR2: LGHNA, YSLEER. V lost 3 bases and J 7 bases, leaving 14 bases between the germline ends. The CDR3 loop reads CASSQSLRGNTQYF. The DNA for the CDR3 is TGCGCCAGCAGCCAGTCCCTCAGGGGCAATACGCAGTATTTT.

This clone was observed many times. The chain has TRBV7-9 and TRBJ1-1; D is undetermined. The CDR3 sequence is 12 residues long. V lost 1 base, J lost 7 bases, and 7 bases lay in between. Germline V gives CDR1 SEHNR, CDR2 FQNEAQ (reference sequence). CDR3 bases: TGTGCCAGCAGCTTAGGGCAACGTGAAGCTTTCTTT. This encodes CASSLGQREAFF.

V and J are TRBV5-1 and TRBJ2-1; D gene ambiguous. V was clipped by 4 bases and J by 4 bases, with 6 bases between them. Germline CDR1 reads SGHRS; CDR2 reads YFSETQ. CDR3 length: 12 amino acids. The CDR3 is CASSPRYNEQFF. DNA of the CDR3: TGCGCCAGCAGCCCCAGGTACAATGAGCAGTTCTTC.

This clone was seen more than once but under ten times. The chain uses TRBV29-1 and TRBJ2-3, with TRBD1 matching over 7 bases. J lost 2 bases, V lost 4 bases, and 6 bases had no gene match. The length of the CDR3 is 14 residues. Germline assignment: CDR1 SQVTM and CDR2 ANQGSEA. The CDR3 DNA reads as TGCAGCGTTGGGAAGGGGGCGCTCACAGATACGCAGTATTTT. Its translation: CSVGKGALTDTQYF.

A single count supports this clone. The genes are TRBV30 and TRBJ2-7; D possibly uses TRBD1 or TRBD2 (6 bases each). Germline CDR1 is GTSNPN and CDR2 is SVGIG (reference sequence). V gave up 3 bases and J gave up 2 bases, with 11 bases separating them. The CDR3 covers 13 residues. DNA of the CDR3: TGTGCCTGGAGAGCCGGGGGCACCTACGAGCAGTACTTC. As protein: CAWRAGGTYEQYF.